Presented here are 22 T cell receptor beta chains from one specimen sequenced in a study of cytomegalovirus exposure and HLA in healthy donors. 13 Jbeta primers and 60 Vbeta primers were used for the PCR. Here immunoSEQ multiplex PCR was the method, and the copy in TCRdb shows in-frame clones only, minus some. The sample lists 200,000 to 250,000 clones; roughly 88% were seen once. Sequencing input: PBMCs. Receptors were obtained from a boy younger than 10 in good health and CMV-seronegative.

The rearrangement uses TRBV18 and TRBJ1-1, with 7 bases matching TRBD1. This CDR3 is 15 amino acids long. CDR1 is KGHSH and CDR2 is LQKENI in the germline V gene. V lost 5 bases to trimming and J lost 1 base; unmatched junction nucleotides: 7. The CDR3 region has the DNA TGTGCCAGCTCAGCACGACAGGGCGCGAACACTGAAGCTTTCTTT. Its translation: CASSARQGANTEAFF.

The J gene is TRBJ1-1, the V gene TRBV2; D is perhaps TRBD1 (6 bases). Per the germline V gene, CDR1 is SNHLY and CDR2 is FYNNEI. Trimming took 5 bases from V and 5 from J, leaving 12 bases between them. The CDR3 sequence is 13 residues long. CDR3 sequence reads: CASSSGQWTEAFF. CDR3 nucleotides: TGTGCCAGCAGTTCAGGACAGTGGACTGAAGCTTTCTTT.

CDR3 loop: CAWSSRQGWELFF. The CDR3 DNA reads as TGTGCCTGGAGCTCCAGACAGGGTTGGGAGCTGTTTTTT. The chain is built from TRBV30 and TRBJ2-2, with 7 bases lining up with TRBD1. V gave up 3 bases and J gave up 9 bases; unmatched junction bases: 7. The CDR3 is 13 amino acids. The germline gives CDR1 GTSNPN, CDR2 SVGIG (reference sequence).

The J gene is TRBJ2-7, the V gene TRBV7-8; 13 bases fit TRBD2. CDR3 length equals 15 residues. The J segment lost 4 bases and the V segment lost 4 bases, leaving 4 bases of the junction unmatched. CDR1 is SGHVS, CDR2 FQNEAQ, per germline. CDR3 residues: CASSYGLAGEYEQYF. The CDR3 DNA reads as TGTGCCAGCAGCTACGGACTAGCGGGGGAATACGAGCAGTACTTC.

The gene calls are TRBV2 and TRBJ2-3, with TRBD1 matching 7 bases. The CDR3 is 13 residues long. Germline V lookup: CDR1 SNHLY, CDR2 FYNNEI. V shed 8 bases, J shed 5 bases, and the junction held 7 bases outside the gene matches. CDR3 loop: CASEKGAVDTQYF. CDR3 bases: TGTGCCAGCGAGAAGGGGGCGGTAGATACGCAGTATTTT.

This chain uses TRBV18 with TRBJ1-1; D is uncertain. CDR1 and CDR2 from the germline V gene are KGHSH and LQKENI. Trimming removed 3 bases at V and 4 bases at J, with 18 bases between. The CDR3 has 16 residues. CDR3 amino acids: CASSPNEGSWGTEAFF. In DNA form, the CDR3 reads TGTGCCAGCTCACCGAACGAGGGATCCTGGGGCACTGAAGCTTTCTTT.

The chain couples TRBV6-5 to TRBJ1-5; 7 bases line up with TRBD1. The V gene's germline CDR1 is MNHEY and CDR2 SVGAGI. CDR3 length: 13 residues. The J segment lost 1 base and the V segment lost 8 bases, leaving 2 bases of the junction unmatched. CDR3 nucleotides: TGTGCCAGCGCCAGGGGGAGCAATCAGCCCCAGCATTTT. Its protein product is CASARGSNQPQHF.

The chain has TRBV7-2 and TRBJ2-5; possibly TRBD2 for D (6 bases). The CDR3 loop spans 15 amino acids. Between the trimmed V and J ends, which lost 3 bases and 0 bases, there was a span of 11 bases. Germline V gene data show CDR1 as SGHTA and CDR2 as FQGNSA. The CDR3 protein is CASSFGGIYQETQYF. The CDR3 nucleotides read TGTGCCAGCAGCTTTGGCGGGATATACCAAGAGACCCAGTACTTC.

This clone has a single count. This chain joins TRBV25-1 and TRBJ2-5; TRBD1 agrees at 9 bases. TRBJ2-7 explains the end of the DNA better; the J call may be wrong. Germline CDR1 MGHDK, CDR2 SYGVNS. This CDR3 contains 16 residues. The CDR3 spells CASSDRTGDRAYEQYF. CDR3 in DNA: TGTGCCAGCAGTGACCGAACCGGGGACAGGGCTTACGAGCAGTACTTC.

The CDR3 DNA is TGCAGCGGGCTGCCGGGACAGGGCACTGAAGCTTTCTTT. It codes for CSGLPGQGTEAFF. The chain couples TRBV29-1 to TRBJ1-1; the match to TRBD1 covers 9 bases. CDR3 length: 13 amino acids. Looked up from germline, CDR1 is SQVTM and CDR2 is ANQGSEA. Trimming removed 7 bases from V and 4 bases from J; junction bases left unmatched: 7.

Here the CDR3 DNA reads TGTGCCAGTAGTATTGCAGGGAACACCGGGGAGCTGTTTTTT. It encodes CASSIAGNTGELFF. V and J are TRBV19 and TRBJ2-2; D gene unclear. The CDR3 extends over 14 amino acids. V was pared by 3 bases and J by 1 base, with 6 bases between. Germline CDR1 and CDR2: LNHDA and SQIVND (reference sequence).

The CDR3 nucleotides read TGCAGCGCCAAGGGGGAGAGCTCCTACGAGCAGTACTTC. This sequence encodes CSAKGESSYEQYF. V gene TRBV29-1 combines with J gene TRBJ2-7; possible D gene TRBD1, 6 bases. The germline CDR1 and CDR2 sequences are SQVTM and ANQGSEA. With 7 bases removed from V and 0 bases from J, the gap between germline ends came to 13 bases. This CDR3 is 13 amino acids long.

The chain carries TRBV6-5 and TRBJ1-1; D may be TRBD1 (6 bases). Between the trimmed V and J ends, which lost 5 bases and 2 bases, there was a span of 12 bases. The CDR3 extends over 14 amino acids. Germline loops: CDR1 MNHEY, CDR2 SVGAGI. The CDR3 sequence: CASSPRGANTEAFF. CDR3 coding DNA: TGTGCCAGCAGTCCCCGGGGGGCCAACACTGAAGCTTTCTTT.

This chain joins TRBV7-9 and TRBJ2-7, with 9 bases fitting TRBD2. Germline CDR1 and CDR2: SEHNR and FQNEAQ (reference sequence). With V trimmed by 11 bases and J by 0 bases, 8 bases remained unmatched. This CDR3 has 14 residues. The CDR3 here is CAVRASGISYEQYF. The DNA for the CDR3 is TGTGCCGTCCGGGCTAGCGGGATCTCCTACGAGCAGTACTTC.

The chain recombines TRBV6-1 with TRBJ2-5, with D possibly being TRBD2 (6 bases). CDR1 is MNHNS and CDR2 is SASEGT in the germline V gene. The CDR3 is made up of 14 amino acids. V lost 3 bases, J lost 2 bases, and 10 bases lay in between. The CDR3 DNA reads as TGTGCCAGCAGTGACCTAGCGCTACAAGAGACCCAGTACTTC. Protein sequence: CASSDLALQETQYF.

The chain recombines TRBV21-1 with TRBJ2-7; the D call of TRBD1 is as the table states it, not checked on the DNA. TRBV21-1 represents a pseudogene. The CDR3 is made up of 15 amino acids. CDR3 sequence (DNA): TGTGCCAGCAGCAAAGAGGCGACAGCTACCTACGAGCAGTACTTC. Translation gives CASSKEATATYEQYF.

V and J are TRBV4-1 and TRBJ1-2, with 11 bases identical to TRBD1. The V gene end was trimmed by 3 bases and the J gene end by 4 bases; junction bases not matched to a gene: 1. The CDR3 extends over 14 amino acids. Germline V gene sequence: CDR1 MGHRA, CDR2 YSYEKL. The CDR3 loop is CASSQGQGGYGYTF. Here the CDR3 DNA reads TGCGCCAGCAGCCAGGGACAGGGGGGCTATGGCTACACCTTC.

The J gene is TRBJ1-3, the V gene TRBV12-2; the table calls TRBD1, which could not be checked here. TRBV12-2 is reported as a pseudogene. The CDR3 length is 15 residues. The CDR3 is CASRPKQGWGNTIYF. In DNA, the CDR3 is TGTGCAAGTCGCCCGAAACAGGGTTGGGGAAACACCATATATTTT.

The sample holds a few counts of this clone. This rearrangement joins TRBV4-1 to TRBJ1-5; D might be TRBD1 (5 bases). V was trimmed by 5 bases and J by 9 bases, leaving 23 bases between them. Germline loops: CDR1 MGHRA, CDR2 YSYEKL. The CDR3 runs 16 residues. Here the CDR3 DNA reads TGCGCCAGCAGCTTCGGTCCGCCCGACACAGGAGCGCCCCAGCATTTT. This sequence encodes CASSFGPPDTGAPQHF.

This clone was counted a single time. At one boundary the junction diverges from the germline segment, which might be a read error. CDR3 coding DNA: TGTGCTAGCAGCTCATCAGGTGGTACTGGAAACACCATATATTTT. This encodes CASSSSGGTGNTIYF. The gene calls are TRBV7-7 and TRBJ1-3; D not resolved. Germline loops: CDR1 SSHAT, CDR2 FNYEAQ (reference sequence). There are 15 residues in the CDR3.

V and J are TRBV9 and TRBJ1-3; possible D gene TRBD1, 5 bases. This CDR3 has 14 residues. V was trimmed by 3 bases and J by 7 bases, leaving 14 bases between them. CDR1 SGDLS and CDR2 YYNGEE come from the germline V gene. This CDR3 is CASSGGGVTNTIYF. The DNA for the CDR3 is TGTGCCAGCAGCGGAGGAGGGGTTACGAACACCATATATTTT. Full variable domain (outside the CDR3, taken from reference TRBV9 and TRBJ1-3): DSGVTQTPKHLITATGQRVTLRCSPRSGDLSVYWYQQSLDQGLQFLIQYYNGEERAKGNILERFSAQQFPDLHSELNLSSLELGDSALYFCASSGGGVTNTIYFGEGSWLTVV.

The chain employs TRBV7-2 and TRBJ1-2; TRBD1 aligns across 11 bases. The CDR3 is 18 residues long. J lost 3 bases, V lost 5 bases, and 14 bases had no gene match. Germline CDR1 SGHTA, CDR2 FQGNSA. The CDR3 loop reads CASSLEGGQGAPHYGYTF. The CDR3 DNA is TGTGCCAGCAGCCTCGAGGGAGGACAGGGGGCACCTCACTATGGCTACACCTTC.